The present T cell receptor (beta chain) was sequenced within a study of human T cells and chemical hapten exposure. At the level of the study: The variation in per-sample TCR yields arose mainly from small differences in pooled library volumes. Findings and limits, study-wide: Large CDR3 similarity clusters arose significantly more often from expanded TCRs than from controls. Alopecia in the donors means their immune response may deviate from healthy people's.

V was pared by 11 bases and J by 2 bases, with 9 bases between. Germline V gives CDR1 MNHEY, CDR2 SVGAGI. The CDR3 covers 12 residues. The time point: pre-sensitization, week 0. Regarding treatment: therapeutic diphenylcyclopropenone sensitization with weekly scalp DPC. TCRdb re-called the RACE reads with MiXCR, one entry per CDR3 protein. The table lists over 300,000 distinct CDR3 sequences, 5% to 6.5% of them singletons. This clonotype was seen many times. Its antigen is unknown. The material sequenced was whole blood, taken in connection with sensitization to the hapten diphenylcyclopropenone (DPC). The clonotype comes from a woman in her forties or fifties with alopecia areata. Some clones in this sample may be carry-over from other donors' samples. The chain uses TRBV6-5 and TRBJ2-2; possible D gene TRBD2, 6 bases. DNA for the CDR3: TGTGCCTGCGGGACCAACACCGGGGAGCTGTTTTTT. It encodes CACGTNTGELFF.